This T cell receptor beta chain was sequenced during a study of CD8 T cells in Susac syndrome. After extraction with the RNeasy kit, about 0.5 to 1 ug of the RNA was reverse transcribed using random hexamers. Multiplex immunoSEQ PCR targeted 54 Vbeta and 13 Jbeta TCR beta segments. TCRdb reprocessed the immunoSEQ multiplex PCR reads via MiXCR and lists one record per CDR3 protein. The sample includes approximately 120,000 distinct CDR3 sequences, less than 97% seen only once; the top ten take around 0.1%. V was clipped by 3 bases and J by 8 bases, with 26 bases between them. This CDR3 has 18 amino acids. Germline V gene sequence: CDR1 LNHDA, CDR2 SQIVND (reference sequence).

This clonotype originated in a human donor in good health. The chain uses TRBV19 and TRBJ1-3, with D possibly TRBD1 on 5 matching bases. The sample comprised CD4+ T cells from PBMCs. Written as DNA, the CDR3 is TGTGCCAGTAGTATTTTTGCGGCGGTGCAACCTCCGGGGGACACCATATATTTT. Protein sequence: CASSIFAAVQPPGDTIYF.